This T cell receptor (beta chain) was observed in a study of T cells in Graves' hyperthyroidism and ophthalmopathy. The junction had 5 bases not matched to a gene; V was cut back by 4 bases and J by 2 bases. Germline-derived CDR1 and CDR2 are SGHTA and FQGTGA. CDR3 size: 16 residues. The source material, RNA transcripts, was used to amplify TCR beta CDR3 regions. HTBI primers were used for first-round RT-PCR of the TCR CDR3. Using its own MiXCR run on the multiplex PCR reads, TCRdb lists one record per CDR3 protein. The data show 300,000 to 400,000 distinct CDR3 sequences, 15% to 20% seen once. This clonotype was seen only once.

The chain combines TRBV7-3 with TRBJ2-2, with 9 bases fitting TRBD1. The source is a woman aged 45-65 years with Graves' hyperthyroidism. Sequencing was performed on blood. CDR3 nucleotides: TGTGCCAGCAGCTCGACAGGGGGTACCAACACCGGGGAGCTGTTTTTT. Its translation: CASSSTGGTNTGELFF.